The 19 T cell receptor beta chains given below trace back to one sample, sequenced in a study of cytomegalovirus exposure and HLA in healthy donors. PCR amplification relied on 60 Vbeta primers (plus 13 Jbeta primers). Assay used: immunoSEQ multiplex PCR; TCRdb lists only in-frame clones, some missing. The sample comprises approximately 200,000 clones, approximately 80% of which are singletons, and just over 2% rests with the top ten. Source material: PBMCs. The receptor set was obtained from a woman under 30 in good health and CMV-seropositive.

The V and J genes are TRBV5-8 and TRBJ1-6; TRBD1 might be the D (6 bases). Trimming stripped 3 bases from V and 0 bases from J, with 13 bases between. Looked up from germline, CDR1 is SGHTS and CDR2 is YDEGEE. The length of the CDR3 is 17 residues. CDR3 nucleotide sequence: TGTGCCAGCAGCTCCTCGGGGGGCACCTCCTATAATTCACCCCTCCACTTT. This encodes CASSSSGGTSYNSPLHF.

J is TRBJ1-2 and V is TRBV19; D perhaps matches TRBD1 (6 bases). Trimming removed 7 bases from V and 4 bases from J, with 13 bases in between. The germline CDR1 and CDR2 sequences are LNHDA and SQIVND (reference sequence). The CDR3 extends over 13 amino acids. CDR3 in DNA: TGTGCCAGTAAAAAGGGGGAAACCTATGGCTACACCTTC. Translating it yields CASKKGETYGYTF.

The V gene is TRBV5-6, the J gene TRBJ2-3; D might be TRBD2 (6 bases). Looked up from germline, CDR1 is SGHDT and CDR2 is YYEEEE. Trimming stripped 2 bases from V and 2 bases from J, with 15 bases between. This CDR3 comprises 16 residues. CDR3 residues: CASSFVQGLTTDTQYF. CDR3 sequence (DNA): TGTGCCAGCAGCTTTGTTCAGGGACTCACCACAGATACGCAGTATTTT.

This clone was detected a few times. This chain connects TRBV4-1 to TRBJ1-6; weak D call: TRBD1 (5 bases). The length of the CDR3 is 14 residues. V shed 0 bases and J shed 10 bases, with 10 bases lying between them. Germline V gives CDR1 MGHRA, CDR2 YSYEKL. The CDR3 nucleotides are TGCGCCAGCAGCCAAGATCAAAGGGGATCACCCCTCCACTTT. It yields the protein CASSQDQRGSPLHF.

The sample holds a few counts of this clone. The chain uses TRBV7-9 and TRBJ1-4; 7 bases agree with TRBD1. This CDR3 contains 15 residues. Looked up from germline, CDR1 is SEHNR and CDR2 is FQNEAQ (reference sequence). V lost 5 bases, J lost 4 bases, and 7 bases stayed unmatched. This chain's CDR3 is CASSGGTDYNEKLFF. CDR3 nucleotides: TGTGCCAGCAGCGGGGGGACAGACTATAATGAAAAACTGTTTTTT.

The chain links TRBV7-9 to TRBJ2-7, with TRBD1 matching over 7 bases. Germline V gene data show CDR1 as SEHNR and CDR2 as FQNEAQ (reference sequence). This CDR3 region has 13 residues. The V segment lost 6 bases and the J segment 6 bases; nucleotides outside the gene matches: 8. The CDR3 region is CASSSKDRSEQYF. The DNA of the CDR3 is TGTGCCAGCAGTTCGAAGGACAGGTCCGAGCAGTACTTC.

CDR3 nucleotides: TGTGCCAGTAAAAAGGGGCCCGGTTCCTACGAGCAGTACTTC. This encodes CASKKGPGSYEQYF. The gene calls are TRBV19 and TRBJ2-7; the D gene is possibly TRBD1 (5 bases). V shed 7 bases and J shed 1 base, with 14 bases lying between them. Germline CDR1 is LNHDA and CDR2 is SQIVND (reference sequence). The CDR3 spans 14 residues.

The rearrangement uses TRBV5-6 and TRBJ2-7, with D unclear. Germline CDR1 and CDR2: SGHDT and YYEEEE. V dropped 0 bases and J dropped 4 bases, with 14 bases sitting between them. CDR3 size: 15 residues. This CDR3 reads CASSLGVSLQYEQYF. For the CDR3, the DNA is TGTGCCAGCAGCTTGGGAGTTAGCCTCCAATACGAGCAGTACTTC.

The chain couples TRBV29-1 to TRBJ1-4; D remains ambiguous. In germline, CDR1 is SQVTM, CDR2 ANQGSEA. Trimming stripped 4 bases from V and 5 bases from J, with 11 bases between. This CDR3 is built from 13 residues. The CDR3 loop is CSVVARQNEKLFF. The CDR3 nucleotides are TGCAGCGTTGTTGCCAGGCAAAATGAAAAACTGTTTTTT.

J is TRBJ1-1 and V is TRBV27; TRBD1 is a possible D gene (5 bases). Germline V gene lookup returns CDR1 MNHEY and CDR2 SMNVEV (reference sequence). The V gene lost 6 bases and the J gene lost 3 bases, with 17 bases spanning the gap. The CDR3 extends over 15 amino acids. The CDR3 DNA sequence: TGTGCCAGCAGGCCTCCGGGGGTGCGAGACACTGAAGCTTTCTTT. Translation gives CASRPPGVRDTEAFF.

The rearrangement uses TRBV18 and TRBJ1-2, with D possibly being TRBD1 (5 bases). The CDR3 totals 14 residues. V was shortened by 0 bases and J by 8 bases, with 13 bases between the two germline ends. The germline V gene has CDR1 KGHSH and CDR2 LQKENI. The CDR3 spells CASSPPLLQGGYTF. CDR3 sequence (DNA): TGTGCCAGCTCACCACCCTTACTTCAGGGAGGCTACACCTTC.

Concerning this clone: One end of the junction does not line up with germline, which may come from a read error. This chain joins TRBV7-9 and TRBJ1-2; possible D gene TRBD1, 6 bases. The CDR3 is 13 amino acids. The germline gives CDR1 SEHNR, CDR2 FQNEAQ (reference sequence). The CDR3 DNA reads TGTTCCAGCAGCGCCTACAGGGACGATGGCTACACCTTC. Its protein is CSSSAYRDDGYTF.

V usage is TRBV5-1 and J usage is TRBJ2-1, with D tentatively TRBD2 (5 bases). V was clipped by 6 bases and J by 9 bases, with 25 bases between them. The CDR3 runs 16 residues. Germline V lookup: CDR1 SGHRS, CDR2 YFSETQ. The CDR3 loop is CASIRAGGIGIGEQFF. The CDR3 DNA follows: TGCGCCAGCATTCGGGCGGGTGGCATTGGTATTGGTGAGCAGTTCTTC.

This clone occurred a few times. V and J are TRBV29-1 and TRBJ2-1, with TRBD2 matching 11 bases. The length of the CDR3 is 18 residues. With 1 base clipped from V and 6 bases from J, the junction kept 14 bases outside the gene matches. Germline loops: CDR1 SQVTM, CDR2 ANQGSEA. CDR3 sequence: CSVEGLAGGTSKINEQFF. CDR3 DNA: TGCAGCGTTGAAGGCCTAGCGGGGGGCACCTCCAAGATCAATGAGCAGTTCTTC.

The V and J genes are TRBV7-2 and TRBJ1-2; D is undetermined. This CDR3 has 12 amino acids. Trimming shortened V by 9 bases and J by 8 bases, and 16 bases separated the two germline ends. Germline CDR1 SGHTA, CDR2 FQGNSA. The CDR3, as DNA: TGTGCCAGTCTCCGACTTTCTCACGGCTACACCTTC. Residues: CASLRLSHGYTF.

The rearrangement uses TRBV28 and TRBJ1-2; weak D call: TRBD1 (5 bases). The ends were cut back, 8 bases at V and 7 bases at J, with 14 bases in the middle. The germline CDR1 and CDR2 sequences are MDHEN and SYDVKM. This CDR3 contains 12 residues. In nucleotides, the CDR3 is TGTGCCAGCCGACAGTCCTATGCTGGCTACACCTTC. This sequence encodes CASRQSYAGYTF.

A few counts support this clone. The rearrangement uses TRBV19 and TRBJ1-5; unclear D gene. The CDR3 spans 16 residues. The V end lost 2 bases, the J end lost 0 bases, and 11 bases lay between the germline ends. Germline V lookup: CDR1 LNHDA, CDR2 SQIVND (reference sequence). The CDR3: CASSISAGDSNQPQHF. In nucleotides, the CDR3 is TGTGCCAGTAGTATATCGGCAGGCGATAGCAATCAGCCCCAGCATTTT. Based on the CDR3 plus reference TRBV19 and TRBJ1-5, the full variable domain is DGGITQSPKYLFRKEGQNVTLSCEQNLNHDAMYWYRQDPGQGLRLIYYSQIVNDFQKGDIAEGYSVSREKKESFPLTVTSAQKNPTAFYLCASSISAGDSNQPQHFGDGTRLSIL.

The chain employs TRBV19 and TRBJ2-1; D is uncertain. Germline CDR1 reads LNHDA; CDR2 reads SQIVND (reference sequence). Trimming removed 5 bases at V and 0 bases at J, with 11 bases between. The CDR3 has 15 amino acids. The CDR3 reads CASSPTWSSYNEQFF. CDR3 bases: TGTGCCAGTAGTCCCACGTGGAGCTCCTACAATGAGCAGTTCTTC.

The CDR3 is CASSLATVEQFF. In DNA form, the CDR3 reads TGTGCCAGCAGCTTAGCGACAGTGGAGCAGTTCTTC. The chain recombines TRBV7-9 with TRBJ2-1; the D gene is possibly TRBD1 (5 bases). This CDR3 is 12 amino acids long. Germline CDR1 SEHNR, CDR2 FQNEAQ (reference sequence). V was trimmed by 0 bases and J by 10 bases, leaving 7 bases between them.